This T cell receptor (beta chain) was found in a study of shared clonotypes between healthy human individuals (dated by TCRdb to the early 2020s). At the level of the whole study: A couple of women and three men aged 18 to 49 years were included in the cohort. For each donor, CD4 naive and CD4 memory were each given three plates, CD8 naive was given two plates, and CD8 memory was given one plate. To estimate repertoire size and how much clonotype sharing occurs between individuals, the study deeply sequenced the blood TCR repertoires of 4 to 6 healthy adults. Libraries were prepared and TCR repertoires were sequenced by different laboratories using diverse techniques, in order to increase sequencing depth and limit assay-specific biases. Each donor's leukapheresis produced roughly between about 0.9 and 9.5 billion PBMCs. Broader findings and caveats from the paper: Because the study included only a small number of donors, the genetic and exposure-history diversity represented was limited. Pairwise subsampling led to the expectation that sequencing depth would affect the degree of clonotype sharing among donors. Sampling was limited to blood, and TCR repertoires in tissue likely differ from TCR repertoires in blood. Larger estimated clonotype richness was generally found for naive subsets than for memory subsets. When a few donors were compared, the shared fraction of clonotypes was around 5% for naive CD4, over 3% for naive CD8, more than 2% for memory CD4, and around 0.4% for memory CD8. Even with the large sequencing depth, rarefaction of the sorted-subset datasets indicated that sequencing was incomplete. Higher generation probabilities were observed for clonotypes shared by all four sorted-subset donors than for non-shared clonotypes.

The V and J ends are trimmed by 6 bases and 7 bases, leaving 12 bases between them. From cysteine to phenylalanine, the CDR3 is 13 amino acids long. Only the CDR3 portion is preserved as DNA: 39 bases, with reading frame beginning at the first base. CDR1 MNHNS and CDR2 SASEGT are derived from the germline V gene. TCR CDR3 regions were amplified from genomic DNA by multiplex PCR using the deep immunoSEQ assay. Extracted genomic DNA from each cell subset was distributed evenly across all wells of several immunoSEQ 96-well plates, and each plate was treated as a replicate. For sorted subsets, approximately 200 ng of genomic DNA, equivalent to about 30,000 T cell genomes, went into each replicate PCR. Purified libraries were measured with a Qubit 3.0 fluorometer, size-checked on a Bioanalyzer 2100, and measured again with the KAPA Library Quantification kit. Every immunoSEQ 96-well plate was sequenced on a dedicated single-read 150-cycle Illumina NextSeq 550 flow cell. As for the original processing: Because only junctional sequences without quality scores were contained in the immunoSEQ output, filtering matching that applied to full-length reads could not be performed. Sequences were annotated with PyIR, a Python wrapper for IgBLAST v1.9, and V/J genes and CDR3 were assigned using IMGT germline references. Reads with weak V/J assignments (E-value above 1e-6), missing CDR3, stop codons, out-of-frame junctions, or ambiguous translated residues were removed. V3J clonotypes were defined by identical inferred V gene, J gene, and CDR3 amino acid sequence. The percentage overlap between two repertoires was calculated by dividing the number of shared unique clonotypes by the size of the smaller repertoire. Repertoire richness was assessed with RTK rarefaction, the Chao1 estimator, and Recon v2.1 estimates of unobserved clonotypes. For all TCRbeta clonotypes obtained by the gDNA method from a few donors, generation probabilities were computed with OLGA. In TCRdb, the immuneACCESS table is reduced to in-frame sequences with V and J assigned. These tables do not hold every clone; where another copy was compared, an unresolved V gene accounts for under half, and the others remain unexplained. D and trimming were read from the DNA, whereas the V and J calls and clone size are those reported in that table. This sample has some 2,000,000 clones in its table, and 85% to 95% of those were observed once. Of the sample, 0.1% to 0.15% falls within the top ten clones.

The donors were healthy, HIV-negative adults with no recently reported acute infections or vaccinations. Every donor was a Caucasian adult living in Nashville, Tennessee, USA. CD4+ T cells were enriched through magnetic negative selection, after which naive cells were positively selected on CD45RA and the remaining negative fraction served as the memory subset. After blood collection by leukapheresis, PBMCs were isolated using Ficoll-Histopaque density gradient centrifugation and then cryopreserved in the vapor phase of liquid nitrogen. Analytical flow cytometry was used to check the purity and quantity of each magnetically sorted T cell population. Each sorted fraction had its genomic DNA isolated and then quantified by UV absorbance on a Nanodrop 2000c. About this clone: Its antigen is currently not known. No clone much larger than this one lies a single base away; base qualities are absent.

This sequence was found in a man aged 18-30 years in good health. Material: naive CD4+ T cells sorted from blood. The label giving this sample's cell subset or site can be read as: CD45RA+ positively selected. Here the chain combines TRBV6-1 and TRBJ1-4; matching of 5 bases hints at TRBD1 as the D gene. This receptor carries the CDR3 CASRGRVIEKLFF. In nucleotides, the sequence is TGTGCCAGCAGGGGCAGGGTCATTGAAAAACTGTTTTTT.